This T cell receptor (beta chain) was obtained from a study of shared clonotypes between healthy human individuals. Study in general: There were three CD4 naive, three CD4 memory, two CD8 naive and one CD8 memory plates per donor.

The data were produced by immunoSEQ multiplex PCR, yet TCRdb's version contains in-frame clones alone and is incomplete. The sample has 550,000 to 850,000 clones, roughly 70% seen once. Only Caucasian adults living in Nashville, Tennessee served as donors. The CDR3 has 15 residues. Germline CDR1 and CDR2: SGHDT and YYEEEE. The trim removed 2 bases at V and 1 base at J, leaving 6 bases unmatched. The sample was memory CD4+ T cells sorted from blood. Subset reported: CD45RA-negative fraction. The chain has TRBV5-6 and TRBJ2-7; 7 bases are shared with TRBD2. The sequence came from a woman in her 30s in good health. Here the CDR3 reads CASSFGGSPSYEQYF. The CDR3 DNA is TGTGCCAGCAGCTTTGGCGGGAGTCCTTCCTACGAGCAGTACTTC.